These T cell receptor beta chains were read from a single sample in a study of cytomegalovirus exposure and HLA in healthy donors. Produced via immunoSEQ multiplex PCR; TCRdb's table is partial and in-frame only. Of about 110,000 clones in the sample, 73% are singletons; the top ten hold about 8.4%. The specimen sequenced was PBMCs. The receptors were gathered from a man aged 40-49 years in good health and CMV-seronegative. Each CDR3 is given with its conserved first and last residue.

J gene: TRBJ2-3
V gene: TRBV18
CDR3 protein: CASSPRQGGADTQYF

J gene: TRBJ2-7
V gene: TRBV13
CDR3 protein: CASSLAGTGGSYEQYF

J gene: TRBJ2-3
V gene: TRBV19
CDR3 protein: CASSPGSTDTQYF

J gene: TRBJ2-1
V gene: TRBV9
CDR3 protein: CASSVSYSGTSGRNEQFF

J gene: TRBJ1-5
V gene: TRBV6-5
CDR3 protein: CASSYSEDQPQHF

J gene: TRBJ1-1
V gene: TRBV5-4
CDR3 protein: CASSLATGVREAFF

J gene: TRBJ1-5
V gene: TRBV28
CDR3 protein: CASRDRENNYSNQPQHF

J gene: TRBJ1-3
V gene: TRBV30
CDR3 protein: CAWSVDTSTGNTIYF

J gene: TRBJ1-1
V gene: TRBV7-3
CDR3 protein: CASSLMGGLMNTEAFF

J gene: TRBJ2-3
V gene: TRBV11-1
CDR3 protein: CASGGPTKSRGGTDTQYF

J gene: TRBJ2-2
V gene: TRBV6-6
CDR3 protein: CASRTDRARTGELFF

J gene: TRBJ1-1
V gene: TRBV6-5
CDR3 protein: CASSYYQGGTEAFF

J gene: TRBJ1-6
V gene: TRBV7-2
CDR3 protein: CASRRTGENSPLHF

J gene: TRBJ2-2
V gene: TRBV11-2
CDR3 protein: CASRPTSGGAYTGELFF

J gene: TRBJ1-1
V gene: TRBV5-1
CDR3 protein: CASSVGQGSTEAFF

J gene: TRBJ1-2
V gene: TRBV7-9
CDR3 protein: CASSDTGGGYTF

J gene: TRBJ1-4
V gene: TRBV2
CDR3 protein: CASSGNEKLFF

J gene: TRBJ2-5
V gene: TRBV5-1
CDR3 protein: CASSEPGQPETQYF

J gene: TRBJ2-1
V gene: TRBV7-9
CDR3 protein: CASSPTDEQFF

J gene: TRBJ2-2
V gene: TRBV7-9
CDR3 protein: CASTIGVDTGELFF

J gene: TRBJ1-1
V gene: TRBV6-1
CDR3 protein: CASSGQGREAFF

J gene: TRBJ1-5
V gene: TRBV28
CDR3 protein: CATRRGGNQPQHF